Sequencing of this T cell receptor (beta chain) was carried out in a study of T-cell reconstitution after alpha-beta-depleted transplantation in children. Study results and limitations: Expanded graft clones, several hundred of them, were reportedly the source of alpha-beta T cells about two months after transplant. Surviving recipient T cells and thymic progenitors accounted for the high day-60 TCRbeta diversity observed in some patients.

This clonotype has more than one count but fewer than ten. As yet, its antigen is unknown. Germline V CDR1 and CDR2: SQVTM, ANQGSEA. This CDR3 region has 13 residues. V was cut by 3 bases and J by 1 base, with 7 bases left in between. Unique molecular identifiers were built into the TCRbeta library. TCRdb re-derived calls from the PCR reads in MiXCR, one entry per CDR3 protein. The sample holds about 900,000 distinct CDR3 sequences, 25% to 30% seen once. The sample consisted of PBMCs, mostly from graft donor cells, taken 360 days after TCRalphabeta/CD19-depleted stem cell transplant. This TCR was sampled from a boy under three years old who had a stem cell transplant for SCID, so the T cells may come from the graft donor. V is TRBV29-1 and J is TRBJ2-1, with D hard to call. This CDR3 is CSVDRSSYNEQFF. CDR3 sequence (DNA): TGCAGCGTTGACCGTTCTTCCTACAATGAGCAGTTCTTC.